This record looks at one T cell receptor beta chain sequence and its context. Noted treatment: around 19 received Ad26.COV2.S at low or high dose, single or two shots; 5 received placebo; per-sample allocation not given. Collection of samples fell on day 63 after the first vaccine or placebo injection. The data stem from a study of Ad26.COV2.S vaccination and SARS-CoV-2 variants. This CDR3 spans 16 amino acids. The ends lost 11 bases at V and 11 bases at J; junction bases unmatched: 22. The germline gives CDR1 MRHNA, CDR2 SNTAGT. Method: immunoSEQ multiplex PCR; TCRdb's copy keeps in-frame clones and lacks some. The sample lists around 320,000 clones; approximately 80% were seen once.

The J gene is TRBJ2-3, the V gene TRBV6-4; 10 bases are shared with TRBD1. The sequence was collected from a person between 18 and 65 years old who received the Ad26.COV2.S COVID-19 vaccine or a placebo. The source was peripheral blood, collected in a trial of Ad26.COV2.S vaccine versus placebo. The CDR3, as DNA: TGTGCCGGCCCCAAAGGAGAGGGGACAGGGGCGATCGGGCAGTATTTT. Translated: CAGPKGEGTGAIGQYF.